This T cell receptor beta chain was recorded in a study of blood T cell repertoires in COVID-19 (dated by TCRdb to 2020 to 2021). Background for the entire study: The collaborator samples originated in the United States, Italy and Spain and spanned the acute and convalescent phases of COVID-19. Samples were obtained from the ongoing ImmuneRACE study (first 160 participants) and from 950 to 1,500 subjects provided by 6 global collaborators. The dataset comprised deeply sampled blood TCRbeta repertoires from subjects exposed to, actively infected with, or recovered from COVID-19. A freely available public database, intended as a resource for researchers studying the immune response to SARS-CoV-2, is where the repertoires were released. The prospective study material was composed of cDNA or gDNA derived from T cells, B-cell-depleted T cells, or PBMCs. HLA class I and class II types, where available, came from metadata supplied by the sample provider rather than from assay-based typing. Sample metadata almost always included a de-identified subject ID, COVID-19 status, age in years and sex. Overall study results and their limits: Clinical and demographic metadata were provided uncurated, with the amount varying by source and participant.

Collaborating institutions collected whole blood in K2EDTA tubes following their own protocols. For TCRbeta analysis, collaborators shipped samples as frozen whole blood, isolated PBMCs, or DNA extracted from either of those sample types. The immunoSEQ Assay, a bias-controlled multiplex PCR, was used to amplify TCRbeta CDR3 regions from genomic DNA. In the source study's methods: The number of nucleated cells in each sample was estimated by amplification of reference gene primers within the assay. To quantify the absolute abundance of each unique TCRbeta CDR3 rearrangement, sequence reads were collapsed and filtered. For each sample, productive Simpson clonality was calculated as the square root of Simpson's diversity index over productive rearrangements. Entries here come from immuneACCESS through TCRdb and include only in-frame sequences with V and J called. Some clones fail to appear in such tables; in the studies checked, an unresolved V gene covers under half of the shortfall, and the cause of the remainder is unknown. Clonal size and the V and J genes are those of that table, whereas D and trimming came from the DNA. The sample has 200,000 or so clones on record, 70% to 85% of them singletons. The ten largest make up roughly 6.9% of the sample.

Worth noting for this clone: Its antigen is still unknown. Base qualities are missing; no much larger clone stands one base away.

V drops 5 bases and J drops 0 bases, leaving 16 bases in between. The germline V gene (reference sequence) supplies CDR1 LGHDT and CDR2 YNNKEL. The CDR3 runs 16 residues from the cysteine to the phenylalanine. Only the CDR3 part of the read is kept: 48 bases, read in frame from the first base. This sequence uses TRBV3-1 (or the pseudogene TRBV3-2) and TRBJ1-1; the D gene is perhaps TRBD1, from 6 matching bases. Sequences were obtained from peripheral blood. The TCR originated in a human donor with acute or convalescent COVID-19. The donor label of this sample is uncertain. Here the CDR3 is given as CASSNSGAAMNTEAFF. The bases are TGTGCCAGCAGCAACTCAGGGGCAGCCATGAACACTGAAGCTTTCTTT.